The rows below give T cell receptor beta chains drawn from one sample of a study of blood T cells in healthy people across ages. TCRdb recomputed calls from the 5' RACE reads with MiXCR, one row per CDR3 protein. The table has over 450,000 distinct CDR3 sequences, about 25% seen once; the top ten hold less than 9%. Another study also made use of these data, one on T cells of mothers and their children.

Sequenced sample: blood. The receptors originated from a boy younger than 18 in good health. CDR3s include the opening cysteine and the closing phenylalanine or tryptophan. D genes are given only for firm matches. Clone sizes are given selectively: once, few, many, or a class where the clone is expanded.

>TRBD2|TRBV29-1|TRBJ2-3|NA|10
TGCAGCACTAGCGCAGATACGCAGTATTTT
CSTSADTQYF
>TRBD2|TRBV12-3/TRBV12-4|TRBJ2-5|many|11
TGTGCCAGCAGGGGACTAGCGGTAATGTACTTC
CASRGLAVMYF
>NA|TRBV24-1|TRBJ2-2|few|15
TGTGCCACCAGTGATTCCATGCGTTACACCGGGGAGCTGTTTTTT
CATSDSMRYTGELFF
>NA|TRBV3-1|TRBJ1-1|many|15
TGTGCCAGCAGCCAAGCCGGGGTTGAGAACACTGAAGCTTTCTTT
CASSQAGVENTEAFF
>NA|TRBV2|TRBJ1-2|NA|15
TGTGCCAGCAGTGCAGGAGTGGAGGGACGGCAAGGCTACACCTTC
CASSAGVEGRQGYTF
>NA|TRBV27|TRBJ2-7|NA|15
TGTGCCAGCAGTTTAAAGGGGGGTTTGACCTACGAGCAGTACTTC
CASSLKGGLTYEQYF
>NA|TRBV29-1|TRBJ1-4|NA|13
TGCAGCGCCGGAATTACTCAAGGTGAAAAACTGTTTTTT
CSAGITQGEKLFF
>TRBD1|TRBV12-3/TRBV12-4|TRBJ2-5|few|15
TGTGCCAGCAGTTTCTCTGCAGGGGGCTTCGAGACCCAGTACTTC
CASSFSAGGFETQYF
>NA|TRBV6-2/TRBV6-3|TRBJ1-5|few|15
TGTGCCAGCAGCGACCCCGGGCAGCGGAATCAGCCCCAGCATTTT
CASSDPGQRNQPQHF
>TRBD1|TRBV7-9|TRBJ2-7|NA|13
TGTGCCAGCAGCCCCACAGGGGATCACGAGCAGTACTTC
CASSPTGDHEQYF
>NA|TRBV29-1|TRBJ1-5|NA|12
TGCAGCATTCGACAGCCAAATCAGCCCCAGCATTTT
CSIRQPNQPQHF
>TRBD2|TRBV10-3|TRBJ2-5|NA|15
TGTGCCATCAGTGAACTGGGACTAGCCTTTGAGACCCAGTACTTC
CAISELGLAFETQYF
>NA|TRBV20-1|TRBJ2-4|NA|15
TGCAGTACTAGAGATCCCAGGATTCCTATGGACATTCAGTACTTC
CSTRDPRIPMDIQYF
>NA|TRBV20-1|TRBJ1-3|NA|15
TGCAGTGCTAGGGGAGGACCGTCCTCTGGAAACACCATATATTTT
CSARGGPSSGNTIYF
>NA|TRBV7-9|TRBJ1-2|NA|13
TGTGCCAGCAGCTTAGGGGCAGGGAGAGGCTACACCTTC
CASSLGAGRGYTF